These 3 T cell receptor beta chains originate from one sample sequenced in a study of T cell responses to AZD1222 COVID-19 vaccine. Profiling relied on immunoSEQ multiplex PCR, and the TCRdb table lists in-frame clones only, not all of them. Of fewer than 150,000 clones listed, about 92% are singletons. The input for sequencing was peripheral blood, taken on day 0 of AZD1222 vaccination. The source of these receptors is an adult in good health.

V and J are TRBV7-2 and TRBJ1-6; a weak D match, TRBD1 (5 bases). V lost 5 bases and J lost 9, with 20 bases in between. The CDR3 consists of 16 residues. Germline CDR1 and CDR2: SGHTA and FQGNSA. CDR3 in amino acids: CASSPSKGGAGSPLHF. As DNA, the CDR3 is TGTGCCAGCAGCCCTTCCAAAGGAGGGGCAGGTTCACCCCTCCACTTT. The variable domain in full, with the rest retrieved from reference TRBV7-2 and TRBJ1-6, is GAGVSQSPSNKVTEKGKDVELRCDPISGHTALYWYRQSLGQGLEFLIYFQGNSAPDKSGLPSDRFSAERTGGSVSTLTIQRTQQEDSAVYLCASSPSKGGAGSPLHFGNGTRLTVT.

The chain carries TRBV7-2 and TRBJ2-5; D gene ambiguous. The CDR3 runs to 13 residues. Trimming pared 5 bases from V and 5 bases from J, leaving 12 bases between. Per the germline V gene, CDR1 is SGHTA and CDR2 is FQGNSA. Here the CDR3 DNA reads TGTGCCAGCAGCATCATGATAGGGGAGACCCAGTACTTC. It encodes CASSIMIGETQYF.

V usage is TRBV5-1 and J usage is TRBJ2-1; maybe TRBD2 (6 bases). V lost 0 bases to trimming and J lost 6 bases, with 19 bases between them. Germline V lookup: CDR1 SGHRS, CDR2 YFSETQ. This CDR3 is built from 17 residues. The CDR3 DNA reads as TGCGCCAGCAGCTTGGGGCCCCCTGTAGGCGGGACCAATGAGCAGTTCTTC. Translated: CASSLGPPVGGTNEQFF.